This TCR beta chain derives from a study of cytomegalovirus exposure and HLA in healthy donors. Both 60 Vbeta primers and 13 Jbeta primers went into the PCR. Only in-frame clones appear in the TCRdb table, and some are missing; sequencing was by immunoSEQ multiplex PCR. The table shows some 82,000 clones, with roughly 83% occurring only once. The CDR3 is made up of 19 amino acids. Germline CDR1 is SEHNR and CDR2 is FQNEAQ (reference sequence). The V and J ends lost 5 bases and 4 bases respectively, with 27 bases between them. Whereas donors were nominally healthy upon sampling, unrecorded immune exposures were probable.

This clonotype originated in a woman aged 45-59 years in good health and CMV-seronegative. The chain links TRBV7-9 to TRBJ2-1; D tentatively reads TRBD1 or TRBD2 (9 bases each). The source material was PBMCs. This CDR3 is CASSKGDRDAGLAYNEQFF. In DNA form, the CDR3 reads TGTGCCAGCAGCAAAGGGGACAGGGATGCTGGACTAGCGTACAATGAGCAGTTCTTC.